A single sample is the source of the 30 T cell receptor beta chains below, sequenced in a study of spatial heterogeneity in lung cancer. Each CDR3 protein is one row after TCRdb ran MiXCR on the 5' RACE reads. The data contain around 30,000 distinct CDR3 sequences, approximately 8.1% of them singletons. This sample's time point: sample taken at primary tumor resection. Whole RNA from tumor, nontumor lung or frozen PBMC was sequenced unsorted. The sequences come from PBMCs, collected at surgery. These receptors were collected from a female donor with early-stage non-small cell lung cancer.

This clonotype was picked up many times. The CDR3 protein is CSASQQGNTEAFF. The CDR3 region has the DNA TGCAGTGCTAGTCAACAGGGGAACACTGAAGCTTTCTTT. The V and J genes are TRBV20-1 and TRBJ1-1; the D gene is possibly TRBD1 (6 bases). Looked up from germline, CDR1 is DFQATT and CDR2 is SNEGSKA (reference sequence). V was cut by 3 bases and J by 1 base, with 9 bases left in between. The CDR3 spans 13 residues.

This clonotype came up many times. This chain connects TRBV19 to TRBJ2-7; 10 bases agree with TRBD1. Germline loops: CDR1 LNHDA, CDR2 SQIVND (reference sequence). There are 15 residues in the CDR3. The V segment lost 5 bases and the J segment 2 bases; nucleotides outside the gene matches: 6. The CDR3 coding sequence is TGTGCCAGTAGTCTCGCCGGGACAGGGGCCTACGAGCAGTACTTC. Its translation is CASSLAGTGAYEQYF.

This clonotype has only a few counts. This chain connects TRBV4-3 to TRBJ2-2; 7 bases agree with TRBD2. From germline, CDR1 is LGHNA and CDR2 YSLEER. CDR3 length: 15 amino acids. J gave up 6 bases and V 4 bases, and 8 bases lay outside the gene matches. The CDR3 DNA reads TGCGCCAGCAGCCTACTAGCGTGGGCCGCCGGGGAGCTGTTTTTT. This gives the protein CASSLLAWAAGELFF.

This clonotype was seen at least ten times. J is TRBJ2-7 and V is TRBV10-3, with 7 bases that match TRBD1. CDR1 and CDR2 from the germline V gene are ENHRY and SYGVKD. This CDR3 is 13 amino acids long. The V and J ends lost 11 bases and 4 bases, in that order; junction bases with no gene match: 11. The CDR3: CAVSTGLEYEQYF. The CDR3 DNA reads TGTGCCGTCTCGACAGGGTTAGAGTACGAGCAGTACTTC.

This clonotype occurred many times. V gene TRBV7-9 combines with J gene TRBJ1-4; 9 nucleotides line up with TRBD1. The trim removed 3 bases at V and 10 bases at J, leaving 3 bases unmatched. This CDR3 has 13 residues. CDR1 and CDR2 from the germline V gene are SEHNR and FQNEAQ (reference sequence). CDR3 DNA sequence: TGTGCCAGCAGCTTCGACAGGGGGGGAAAACTGTTTTTT. Its translation is CASSFDRGGKLFF.

This clonotype appeared many times. J is TRBJ2-2 and V is TRBV5-6, with D perhaps TRBD1 or TRBD2 (7 bases each). V lost 5 bases and J 6 bases, leaving 17 bases between the germline ends. The CDR3 covers 15 residues. Per germline, CDR1 SGHDT and CDR2 YYEEEE. The CDR3 DNA follows: TGTGCCAGCAGGGGAGGGGGCATGAAGGCCGGGGAGCTGTTTTTT. Translating gives CASRGGGMKAGELFF.

This chain connects TRBV20-1 to TRBJ2-5; 8 bases align to TRBD1. The J segment lost 4 bases and the V segment lost 5 bases, leaving 3 bases of the junction unmatched. Germline CDR1 DFQATT, CDR2 SNEGSKA (reference sequence). This CDR3 is 12 amino acids long. CDR3 sequence: CSAPDRGETQYF. The CDR3 DNA follows: TGCAGTGCTCCCGACAGGGGAGAGACCCAGTACTTC.

The V call is TRBV7-2, the J call TRBJ2-3; unclear D gene. V shed 5 bases and J shed 1 base, with 7 bases lying between them. This CDR3 is 13 amino acids long. Germline assignment: CDR1 SGHTA and CDR2 FQGNSA. CDR3 DNA sequence: TGTGCCAGCAGCGCCCCGGGCACAGATACGCAGTATTTT. This codes for CASSAPGTDTQYF. Supplemented by reference TRBV7-2 and TRBJ2-3, the full variable domain reads GAGVSQSPSNKVTEKGKDVELRCDPISGHTALYWYRQSLGQGLEFLIYFQGNSAPDKSGLPSDRFSAERTGGSVSTLTIQRTQQEDSAVYLCASSAPGTDTQYFGPGTRLTVL.

This clonotype occurred many times. The gene calls are TRBV25-1 and TRBJ1-6; D is undetermined. This CDR3 has 15 residues. Germline lookup yields CDR1 MGHDK and CDR2 SYGVNS. The V end lost 2 bases, the J end lost 4 bases, and 9 bases lay between the germline ends. The CDR3 DNA reads as TGTGCCAGCAGTGAACCAGGAAAATATAATTCACCCCTCCACTTT. It codes for CASSEPGKYNSPLHF.

This clonotype has a count of ten or more. The V call is TRBV10-3, the J call TRBJ2-3; TRBD1 is a possible D gene (5 bases). Germline V gives CDR1 ENHRY, CDR2 SYGVKD. The CDR3 covers 13 residues. V was trimmed by 3 bases and J by 2 bases, leaving 6 bases between them. The CDR3, as DNA: TGTGCCATCAGTGACAGGGTCACAGATACGCAGTATTTT. Its protein is CAISDRVTDTQYF.

At least ten counts were recorded for this clonotype. This chain connects TRBV2 to TRBJ2-7; D is undetermined. V lost 5 bases, J lost 0 bases, and 5 bases lay in between. Looked up from germline, CDR1 is SNHLY and CDR2 is FYNNEI. This CDR3 spans 12 amino acids. The CDR3 bases are TGTGCCAGCAGTCAGAGCTCCTACGAGCAGTACTTC. Protein sequence: CASSQSSYEQYF.

This clonotype was counted a few times. This sequence joins TRBV5-4 and TRBJ2-1; the match to TRBD2 covers 7 bases. The V gene end was trimmed by 0 bases and the J gene end by 8 bases; junction bases not matched to a gene: 8. The CDR3 is made up of 15 amino acids. Per the germline V gene, CDR1 is SGHNT and CDR2 is YYREEE (reference sequence). The CDR3 reads CASSLGGTSVDEQFF. CDR3 nucleotide sequence: TGTGCCAGCAGCTTGGGGGGTACTAGCGTCGATGAGCAGTTCTTC.

This clonotype was seen repeatedly, ten times or more. The chain has TRBV19 and TRBJ2-1; D may be TRBD1 or TRBD2 (5 bases each). Germline-derived CDR1 and CDR2 are LNHDA and SQIVND (reference sequence). The CDR3 is made up of 14 amino acids. V lost 3 bases, J lost 5 bases, and 11 bases lay in between. CDR3 protein: CASSIRDGDNEQFF. The CDR3 DNA is TGTGCCAGTAGTATCCGGGACGGAGACAATGAGCAGTTCTTC.

This clonotype has a handful of counts. The rearrangement links TRBV20-1 to TRBJ1-2, with D perhaps matching TRBD1 (5 bases). This CDR3 region has 13 residues. The germline CDR1 and CDR2 sequences are DFQATT and SNEGSKA (reference sequence). Trimming left V 3 bases short and J 3 bases short, with 11 bases between. The CDR3 region has the DNA TGCAGTGCTAGGCTCAGGGATTACTATGGCTACACCTTC. It specifies CSARLRDYYGYTF.

This clonotype was seen repeatedly, ten times or more. The DNA of the CDR3 is TGTGCCAGCAGTCGAAATACAGGGGGCAGTGGCTACACCTTC. Its protein is CASSRNTGGSGYTF. The chain is built from TRBV12-3 or TRBV12-4 and TRBJ1-2; 9 positions agree with TRBD1. Trimming cost V 5 bases and J 7 bases; bases outside gene matches: 8. This CDR3 is built from 14 residues.

This clonotype was recorded a few times. V and J are TRBV6-2 or TRBV6-3 and TRBJ1-2, with 7 positions matching TRBD1. Germline CDR1 MNHEY, CDR2 SVGEGT. CDR3 size: 16 residues. V lost 5 bases and J lost 4; bases outside the gene matches: 13. The CDR3 nucleotides read TGTGCCAGCAGTCCACTCGAGGGGGCGAGGAGCTATGGCTACACCTTC. Its translation: CASSPLEGARSYGYTF.

This clonotype has more than one count but fewer than ten. V gene TRBV7-6 combines with J gene TRBJ2-5; 8 bases fit TRBD2. Germline assignment: CDR1 SGHVS and CDR2 FNYEAQ. CDR3 length: 15 amino acids. With V trimmed by 4 bases and J by 9 bases, 13 bases remained unmatched. DNA for the CDR3: TGTGCCAGCAGCTCCTCCGGACTAGCCCCCAGGCCCCAGTACTTC. Translating gives CASSSSGLAPRPQYF.

This clonotype was detected a few times. This sequence joins TRBV24-1 and TRBJ2-1; 8 bases are a match to TRBD1. V trimming: 4 bases; J trimming: 4 bases; junction bases outside the gene matches: 8. Germline values: CDR1 KGHDR, CDR2 SFDVKD. This CDR3 is 16 amino acids long. The CDR3, as DNA: TGTGCCACCAGTGACCCAGGGACAGGAGATTACAATGAGCAGTTCTTC. It specifies CATSDPGTGDYNEQFF.

This clonotype was observed many times. The chain has TRBV7-9 and TRBJ1-2; D gene unclear. CDR1 and CDR2 from the germline V gene are SEHNR and FQNEAQ (reference sequence). V shed 5 bases and J shed 4 bases, with 11 bases lying between them. CDR3 length: 13 amino acids. This chain's CDR3 is CASSQDGIYGYTF. As DNA, the CDR3 is TGTGCCAGCAGCCAGGACGGCATCTATGGCTACACCTTC.

V is TRBV7-9 and J is TRBJ2-3, with 11 nucleotides matching TRBD1. The CDR3 spans 15 residues. Germline-derived CDR1 and CDR2 are SEHNR and FQNEAQ (reference sequence). With V trimmed by 3 bases and J by 4 bases, 3 bases remained unmatched. The CDR3 region has the DNA TGTGCCAGCAGCTTCGGGACAGGGGGGGCAGATACGCAGTATTTT. The encoded protein is CASSFGTGGADTQYF.

This clonotype was seen many times. This chain uses TRBV20-1 with TRBJ2-3; possibly TRBD2 for D (6 bases). Germline V gene data show CDR1 as DFQATT and CDR2 as SNEGSKA (reference sequence). CDR3 length: 14 residues. The V and J ends lost 0 bases and 3 bases respectively, with 10 bases between them. The CDR3 sequence is CSARDPGLTDTQYF. DNA for the CDR3: TGCAGTGCTAGAGACCCCGGACTAACAGATACGCAGTATTTT.

This clonotype was recorded many times. The V gene is TRBV29-1, the J gene TRBJ2-1, with D perhaps assigned TRBD1 or TRBD2 (6 bases each). Trimming pared 5 bases from V and 4 bases from J, leaving 21 bases between. The CDR3 loop spans 16 amino acids. Germline lookup yields CDR1 SQVTM and CDR2 ANQGSEA. The CDR3, as DNA: TGCAGCGTTCCTAAGGGGGGCGGGGTCTCATACAATGAGCAGTTCTTC. Translating it yields CSVPKGGGVSYNEQFF.

Points on this clonotype: A read error is possible here, since a much larger clone lies one base away. The chain joins TRBV15 to TRBJ1-2; D not certain. Germline assignment: CDR1 LNHNV and CDR2 YYDKDF (reference sequence). V was clipped by 0 bases and J by 6 bases, with 17 bases between them. The CDR3 is 16 residues long. CDR3 nucleotides: TGTGCCACCAGCAGAGAGATTGAGAGGGAGGGCGATGGCTACACCTTC. Amino acids: CATSREIEREGDGYTF.

This clonotype has a count of ten or more. The gene calls are TRBV12-3 or TRBV12-4 and TRBJ1-6; no definite D call. The CDR3 contains 15 residues. V shed 3 bases and J shed 7 bases, with 13 bases lying between them. The CDR3 reads CASSLSQRGNSPLHF. CDR3 sequence (DNA): TGTGCCAGCAGTTTGAGTCAGAGAGGGAATTCACCCCTCCACTTT.

At least ten counts were recorded for this clonotype. This chain joins TRBV27 and TRBJ2-7; no firm D call. The CDR3 is made up of 14 amino acids. With 5 bases removed from V and 4 bases from J, the gap between germline ends came to 15 bases. Germline V lookup: CDR1 MNHEY, CDR2 SMNVEV (reference sequence). For the CDR3, the DNA is TGTGCCAGCAGTACGGACCCCCTGGGTTACGAGCAGTACTTC. This encodes CASSTDPLGYEQYF.

This clonotype showed up many times. This rearrangement joins TRBV2 to TRBJ2-7; 13 nucleotides agree with TRBD2. Germline CDR1 SNHLY, CDR2 FYNNEI. The CDR3 spans 14 residues. V was clipped by 11 bases and J by 6 bases; unmatched bases: 10. The CDR3 DNA follows: TGTGCCGGACGAGGACTAGCGGGAGCCAGCGAGCAGTACGTC. Its translation is CAGRGLAGASEQYV.

This clonotype was seen repeatedly, ten times or more. The chain joins TRBV7-9 to TRBJ2-1, with TRBD1 matching 9 bases. The CDR3 consists of 14 residues. Looked up from germline, CDR1 is SEHNR and CDR2 is FQNEAQ (reference sequence). Unmatched junction bases numbered 6, after V lost 4 bases and J lost 8 bases. The CDR3 protein is CASSSRDRVDEQFF. For the CDR3, the DNA is TGTGCCAGCAGCTCCCGGGACAGGGTTGATGAGCAGTTCTTC.

There are many counts of this clonotype. The chain uses TRBV7-9 and TRBJ1-1; D is possibly TRBD1 (5 bases). Germline lookup yields CDR1 SEHNR and CDR2 FQNEAQ (reference sequence). V lost 4 bases, J lost 0 bases, and 12 bases lay in between. This CDR3 region has 15 residues. CDR3 in DNA: TGTGCCAGCAGCTCACAACAGGTTATGAACACTGAAGCTTTCTTT. It specifies CASSSQQVMNTEAFF.

This sequence joins TRBV19 and TRBJ2-1; D is unresolved. The CDR3 is 15 amino acids. V lost 6 bases and J lost 0, with 12 bases in between. Per germline, CDR1 LNHDA and CDR2 SQIVND (reference sequence). The CDR3 sequence: CASREWKSSYNEQFF. The CDR3 DNA follows: TGTGCCAGTAGGGAGTGGAAGAGCTCCTACAATGAGCAGTTCTTC.

Many counts were recorded for this clonotype. The chain couples TRBV7-2 to TRBJ1-1, with D tentatively TRBD1 (5 bases). Germline CDR1 reads SGHTA; CDR2 reads FQGNSA. The V end lost 2 bases, the J end lost 9 bases, and 10 bases lay between the germline ends. The CDR3 has 12 amino acids. In nucleotides, the CDR3 is TGTGCCAGCAGCTTAAATTCAGGGAAAGCTTTCTTT. This translates into CASSLNSGKAFF.